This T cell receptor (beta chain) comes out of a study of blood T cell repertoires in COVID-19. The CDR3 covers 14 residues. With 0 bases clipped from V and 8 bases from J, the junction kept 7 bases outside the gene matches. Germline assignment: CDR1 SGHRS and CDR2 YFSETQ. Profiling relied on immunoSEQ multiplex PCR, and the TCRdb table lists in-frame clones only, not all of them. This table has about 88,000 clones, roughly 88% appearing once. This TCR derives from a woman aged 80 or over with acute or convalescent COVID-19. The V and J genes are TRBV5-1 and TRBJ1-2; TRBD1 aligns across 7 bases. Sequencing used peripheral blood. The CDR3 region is CASSLGQGLGGYTF. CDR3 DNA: TGCGCCAGCAGCTTGGGACAGGGTCTAGGGGGCTACACCTTC.